This TCR beta chain was identified in a study of blood T cells in healthy people across ages. Study observations and caveats: Measured against age, TCR beta diversity per million T cells decreased in a roughly linear manner.

Regarding this clonotype: Its specificity is unknown.

Every participating donor contributed 8 to 10 milliliters of peripheral blood through a draw. PBMCs numbering at least 7 million were isolated per sample. Sample-barcoded 5' priming and a J-beta primer mix drove a second PCR of about 6 to 12 cycles. One entry per CDR3 protein results from TCRdb running MiXCR on the 5' RACE reads. Of about 1.1 million distinct CDR3 sequences in the sample, more than 30% were seen once. The germline V gene encodes CDR1 SGHTA and CDR2 FQGNSA. CDR3 size: 14 residues. This chain uses TRBV7-2 with TRBJ2-7; D unclear. The end of the DNA aligns better with TRBJ2-5, so the J call may be wrong. Sequencing was done on a sample of blood. The clonotype originates from a man younger than 35 in good health. Here the CDR3 DNA reads TGTGCCAGCAGCCCGCCCCGGAACCAAGAGACCCAGTACTTC. Translating it yields CASSPPRNQETQYF.